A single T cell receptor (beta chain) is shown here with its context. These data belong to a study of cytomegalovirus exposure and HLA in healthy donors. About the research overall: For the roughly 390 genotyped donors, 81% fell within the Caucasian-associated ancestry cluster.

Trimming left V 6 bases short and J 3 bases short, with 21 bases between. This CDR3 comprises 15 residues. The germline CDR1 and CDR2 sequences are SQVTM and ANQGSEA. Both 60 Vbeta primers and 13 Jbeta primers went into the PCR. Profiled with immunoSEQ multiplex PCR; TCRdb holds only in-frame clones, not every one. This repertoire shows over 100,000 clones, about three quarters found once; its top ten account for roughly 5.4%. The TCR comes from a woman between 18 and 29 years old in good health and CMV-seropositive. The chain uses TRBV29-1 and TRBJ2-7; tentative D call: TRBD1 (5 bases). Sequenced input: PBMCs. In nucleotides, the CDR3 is TGCAGCGTAACGATTACAGGTGGGTTCGTCTACGAGCAGTACTTC. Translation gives CSVTITGGFVYEQYF.